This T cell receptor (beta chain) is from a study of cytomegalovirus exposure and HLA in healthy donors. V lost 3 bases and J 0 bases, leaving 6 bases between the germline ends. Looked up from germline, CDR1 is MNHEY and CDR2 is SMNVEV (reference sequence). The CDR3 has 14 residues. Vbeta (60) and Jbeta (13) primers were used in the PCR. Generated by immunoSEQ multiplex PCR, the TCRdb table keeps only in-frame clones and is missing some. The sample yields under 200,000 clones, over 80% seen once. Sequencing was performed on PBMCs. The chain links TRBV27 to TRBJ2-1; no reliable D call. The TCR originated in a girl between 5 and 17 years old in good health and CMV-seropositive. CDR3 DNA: TGTGCCAGCAGTTTGACTCCCTCCTACAATGAGCAGTTCTTC. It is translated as CASSLTPSYNEQFF.